A single sample gave rise to the 27 T cell receptor beta chains below, sequenced in a study of response to subunit inactivated influenza vaccine. TCRdb ran MiXCR on the RT-PCR reads and lists one entry per CDR3 protein. The sample records 710,000 or so distinct CDR3 sequences, approximately 14% being singletons. The sequencing here drew on PBMCs from blood, taken 11 to 12 days after vaccination. These receptors were collected from a man in his fifties who received an inactivated influenza vaccine.

This clonotype was counted many times. The chain uses TRBV7-2 and TRBJ1-5, with D possibly being TRBD1 (6 bases). The ends were cut back, 2 bases at V and 6 bases at J, with 14 bases in the middle. The CDR3 length is 15 residues. Per the germline V gene, CDR1 is SGHTA and CDR2 is FQGNSA. In DNA form, the CDR3 reads TGTGCCAGCAGCTTAAGGTCAGGGGTCGGTCAGCCCCAGCATTTT. It codes for CASSLRSGVGQPQHF.

The chain's CDR3 is CATGSSPGELFF. For the CDR3, the DNA is TGTGCCACCGGGAGTAGCCCCGGGGAGCTGTTTTTT. The chain is built from TRBV24-1 and TRBJ2-2; a weak D match, TRBD2 (5 bases). V lost 9 bases to trimming and J lost 6 bases, with 10 bases between them. The CDR3 consists of 12 residues. Germline V gene lookup returns CDR1 KGHDR and CDR2 SFDVKD.

This clonotype was counted a few times. The V call is TRBV6-1, the J call TRBJ1-5, with a tentative D call TRBD1 (5 bases). The germline V gene encodes CDR1 MNHNS and CDR2 SASEGT. The CDR3 runs 16 residues. V was trimmed by 5 bases and J by 4 bases, leaving 18 bases between them. This CDR3 reads CASSHGGTYENQPQHF. The DNA of the CDR3 is TGTGCCAGCAGTCATGGGGGAACATATGAAAATCAGCCCCAGCATTTT.

V gene TRBV7-9 combines with J gene TRBJ2-1, with TRBD1 identical over 9 bases. V was pared by 5 bases and J by 4 bases, with 9 bases of the junction left unmatched. This CDR3 has 16 residues. Germline values: CDR1 SEHNR, CDR2 FQNEAQ (reference sequence). The CDR3 sequence: CASSIDRGNLYNEQFF. The CDR3 DNA reads TGTGCCAGCAGCATTGACAGGGGGAACCTATACAATGAGCAGTTCTTC.

The V gene is TRBV29-1, the J gene TRBJ2-1; 7 positions agree with TRBD2. The germline V gene has CDR1 SQVTM and CDR2 ANQGSEA. The V gene end was trimmed by 2 bases and the J gene end by 9 bases; junction bases not matched to a gene: 19. This CDR3 has 17 residues. For the CDR3, the DNA is TGCAGCGTTGAATCCTTACGGGACTGGCCCCCGGGGGGTGAGCAGTTCTTC. It encodes CSVESLRDWPPGGEQFF.

The gene calls are TRBV18 and TRBJ2-7, with D perhaps being TRBD1 or TRBD2 (5 bases each). The CDR3 has 14 residues. Germline V gene data show CDR1 as KGHSH and CDR2 as LQKENI. The germline V and J ends were trimmed by 4 bases and 2 bases, with 12 bases remaining between them. This CDR3 reads CASSREGSTYEQYF. The CDR3 DNA reads as TGTGCCAGCTCACGCGAGGGGTCGACCTACGAGCAGTACTTC.

The chain carries TRBV7-9 and TRBJ2-1; 10 bases are shared with TRBD2. The V segment lost 6 bases and the J segment 7 bases; nucleotides outside the gene matches: 12. The CDR3 consists of 16 residues. In germline, CDR1 is SEHNR, CDR2 FQNEAQ (reference sequence). The CDR3 loop is CASRAYSGGRRNEQFF. The CDR3 coding sequence is TGTGCCAGCAGGGCATATAGCGGGGGGCGGAGAAATGAGCAGTTCTTC.

There are a few counts of this clonotype. The J gene is TRBJ2-3, the V gene TRBV4-1; TRBD2 is a possible D gene (6 bases). Germline values: CDR1 MGHRA, CDR2 YSYEKL. Trimming took 3 bases from V and 0 from J, leaving 19 bases between them. The CDR3 spans 18 residues. The CDR3 DNA follows: TGCGCCAGCAGCCACTCCCCCGGGACTTCAACTAGCACAGATACGCAGTATTTT. Its protein is CASSHSPGTSTSTDTQYF.

J is TRBJ1-1 and V is TRBV29-1, with TRBD1 matching over 8 bases. The germline CDR1 and CDR2 sequences are SQVTM and ANQGSEA. This CDR3 is built from 17 residues. V was clipped by 7 bases and J by 6 bases; unmatched bases: 22. CDR3 DNA sequence: TGCAGCGCCATCAGTGGGGGCAGGGGGCGCATAGTGGCTGAAGCTTTCTTT. Translation: CSAISGGRGRIVAEAFF.

CDR3 protein: CASSFSGGFRETQYF. DNA for the CDR3: TGTGCCAGCAGCTTTAGCGGGGGGTTTCGAGAGACCCAGTACTTC. The V call is TRBV5-5, the J call TRBJ2-5; TRBD2 matches at 10 bases. V lost 2 bases and J lost 4; bases outside the gene matches: 5. The V gene's germline CDR1 is SGHKS and CDR2 YYEKEE (reference sequence). There are 15 residues in the CDR3.

V and J are TRBV7-2 and TRBJ2-2; a possible D gene is TRBD1 (5 bases). V lost 5 bases and J 0 bases, leaving 10 bases between the germline ends. The CDR3 is made up of 15 amino acids. The germline V gene encodes CDR1 SGHTA and CDR2 FQGNSA. The CDR3 nucleotides read TGTGCCAGCAGCCAGGACACTACGAACACCGGGGAGCTGTTTTTT. Translation: CASSQDTTNTGELFF.

The chain employs TRBV4-3 and TRBJ2-5, with D uncertain. Trimming shortened V by 4 bases and J by 13 bases, and 19 bases separated the two germline ends. CDR1 and CDR2 (germline): LGHNA, YSLEER. The CDR3 length is 13 residues. CDR3 coding DNA: TGCGCCAGCAGCCGGGAATTAGGAAGCTGGATGTACTTC. Amino acid sequence: CASSRELGSWMYF.

The V call is TRBV11-2, the J call TRBJ2-1; no clear D gene. This CDR3 spans 16 amino acids. Germline V lookup: CDR1 SGHAT, CDR2 FQNNGV. Trimming removed 2 bases at V and 4 bases at J, with 15 bases between. In nucleotides, the CDR3 is TGTGCCAGCAGCTTAATGGTCCCTATAAAGTACAATGAGCAGTTCTTC. Translating gives CASSLMVPIKYNEQFF.

This sequence joins TRBV29-1 and TRBJ2-5; possible D gene TRBD2, 5 bases. Trimming removed 4 bases from V and 5 bases from J, with 8 bases in between. The germline CDR1 and CDR2 sequences are SQVTM and ANQGSEA. The CDR3 is made up of 11 amino acids. Here the CDR3 reads CSVVVAETQYF. The CDR3 DNA follows: TGCAGCGTTGTCGTAGCGGAGACCCAGTACTTC.

The rearrangement joins TRBV5-5 to TRBJ2-5; D gene unclear. The germline V gene encodes CDR1 SGHKS and CDR2 YYEKEE (reference sequence). V lost 4 bases and J lost 5, with 12 bases in between. The CDR3 totals 13 residues. DNA for the CDR3: TGTGCCAGCAGCAACCTTATGGTGGAGACCCAGTACTTC. It specifies CASSNLMVETQYF.

There are a few counts of this clonotype. The chain links TRBV29-1 to TRBJ2-7; 7 nucleotides match TRBD2. Germline CDR1 SQVTM, CDR2 ANQGSEA. The trim removed 5 bases at V and 3 bases at J, leaving 7 bases unmatched. CDR3 length: 13 amino acids. The CDR3 DNA follows: TGCAGCGTTCAACTAGCGAATGACTACGAGCAGTACTTC. It yields the protein CSVQLANDYEQYF.

This clonotype has only a few counts. The V gene is TRBV7-8, the J gene TRBJ1-2; D unresolved. Between the trimmed V and J ends, which lost 3 bases and 3 bases, there was a span of 11 bases. Germline CDR1 is SGHVS and CDR2 is FQNEAQ. The CDR3 has 14 amino acids. In DNA, the CDR3 is TGTGCCAGCAGCTTCGGTGGCGGATACTATGGCTACACCTTC. Its translation: CASSFGGGYYGYTF.

V gene TRBV6-2 or TRBV6-3 combines with J gene TRBJ2-1; D gene unclear. The V gene's germline CDR1 is MNHEY and CDR2 SVGEGT. Trimming left V 6 bases short and J 10 bases short, with 16 bases between. CDR3 length: 13 amino acids. The CDR3 nucleotides read TGTGCCAGCAGCCGGGCGGTCCCAAAAGAGCAGTTCTTC. Translating it yields CASSRAVPKEQFF.

The rearrangement links TRBV2 to TRBJ1-5; the D is unclear. The CDR3 is made up of 17 amino acids. Germline V gene lookup returns CDR1 SNHLY and CDR2 FYNNEI. V shed 6 bases and J shed 3 bases, with 21 bases lying between them. The CDR3 DNA reads TGTGCCAGCAGCGTAAGGACGCTCACGCGGCACAATCAGCCCCAGCATTTT. This gives the protein CASSVRTLTRHNQPQHF.

This clonotype was observed a few times. The rearrangement uses TRBV5-1 and TRBJ2-2, with TRBD2 as a possible D gene (6 bases). CDR3 length equals 16 residues. Trimming shortened V by 4 bases and J by 5 bases, and 18 bases separated the two germline ends. Germline V gives CDR1 SGHRS, CDR2 YFSETQ. This CDR3 reads CASSLGLLLGTGELFF. For the CDR3, the DNA is TGCGCCAGCAGCCTGGGACTGCTCCTAGGGACCGGGGAGCTGTTTTTT. The full variable domain, rest sourced from reference TRBV5-1 and TRBJ2-2, is KAGVTQTPRYLIKTRGQQVTLSCSPISGHRSVSWYQQTPGQGLQFLFEYFSETQRNKGNFPGRFSGRQFSNSRSEMNVSTLELGDSALYLCASSLGLLLGTGELFFGEGSRLTVL.

This clonotype has only a few counts. The chain is built from TRBV5-6 and TRBJ2-7, with 14 nucleotides matching TRBD2. Trimming took 7 bases from V and 6 from J; bases not matched to a gene: 12. Per germline, CDR1 SGHDT and CDR2 YYEEEE. This CDR3 region has 16 residues. CDR3 loop: CASRGLAGVGGSEQYF. The CDR3 region has the DNA TGTGCCAGCCGGGGACTAGCGGGAGTCGGGGGGAGCGAGCAGTACTTC.

The chain is built from TRBV12-3 or TRBV12-4 and TRBJ2-1; D tentatively reads TRBD1 or TRBD2 (5 bases each). The V gene lost 6 bases and the J gene lost 7 bases, with 16 bases spanning the gap. This CDR3 is built from 14 residues. CDR3 sequence (DNA): TGTGCCAGCAGCAAACCGGGGACGCTGAATGAGCAGTTCTTC. Residues: CASSKPGTLNEQFF.

This rearrangement joins TRBV11-1 to TRBJ2-1; 9 bases are a match to TRBD2. Germline V gene data show CDR1 as SGHAT and CDR2 as FQDESV (reference sequence). V lost 0 bases, J lost 8 bases, and 14 bases stayed unmatched. This CDR3 region has 18 residues. CDR3 region: CASSLALLRSGGYYEQFF. The CDR3 nucleotides read TGTGCCAGCAGCTTAGCGCTACTTCGCAGCGGGGGGTATTATGAGCAGTTCTTC.

This clonotype was detected many times. The rearrangement links TRBV28 to TRBJ2-2, with TRBD2 identical over 12 bases. The CDR3 covers 17 residues. The germline V gene has CDR1 MDHEN and CDR2 SYDVKM. The V gene end was trimmed by 0 bases and the J gene end by 6 bases; junction bases not matched to a gene: 5. The CDR3 bases are TGTGCCAGCAGTTTATGGTCCCTAGCGGGGGGGCCCGGGGAGCTGTTTTTT. This codes for CASSLWSLAGGPGELFF.

In its sample, this clonotype was seen a few times. This rearrangement joins TRBV6-6 to TRBJ1-1; unclear D gene. CDR1 is MNHNY and CDR2 is SVGAGI in the germline V gene (reference sequence). The CDR3 runs to 13 residues. CDR3 sequence reads: CPRAGRSNTEAFF. The CDR3 DNA follows: TGTCCCCGAGCGGGCAGATCGAACACTGAAGCTTTCTTT.

This clonotype was observed a few times. The V call is TRBV20-1, the J call TRBJ2-3; no definite D call. The CDR3 runs 15 residues. Germline CDR1 DFQATT, CDR2 SNEGSKA (reference sequence). V was trimmed by 5 bases and J by 3 bases, leaving 18 bases between them. The DNA for the CDR3 is TGCAGTGCTGGCCCCCTGGTTGGGCCGACAGATACGCAGTATTTT. This sequence encodes CSAGPLVGPTDTQYF.

The chain is built from TRBV20-1 and TRBJ2-5; D is unresolved. The CDR3 loop spans 18 amino acids. V dropped 6 bases and J dropped 3 bases, with 29 bases sitting between them. Germline V CDR1 and CDR2: DFQATT, SNEGSKA (reference sequence). The CDR3 coding sequence is TGCAGTGCCCAGGCTCCGGGCTGCTGGCAATTCACGGAAGAGACCCAGTACTTC. Translation: CSAQAPGCWQFTEETQYF.